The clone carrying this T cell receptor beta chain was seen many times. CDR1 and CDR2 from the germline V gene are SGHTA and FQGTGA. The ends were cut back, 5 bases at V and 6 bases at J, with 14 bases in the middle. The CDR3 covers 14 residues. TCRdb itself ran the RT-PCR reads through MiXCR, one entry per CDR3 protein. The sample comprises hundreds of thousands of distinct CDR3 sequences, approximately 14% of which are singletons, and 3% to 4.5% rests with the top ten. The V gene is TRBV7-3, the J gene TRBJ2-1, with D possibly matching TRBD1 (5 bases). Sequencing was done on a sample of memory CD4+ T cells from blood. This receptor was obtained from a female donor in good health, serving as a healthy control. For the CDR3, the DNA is TGTGCCAGCAGCCCAACCCGACAGAGCAATGAGCAGTTCTTC. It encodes CASSPTRQSNEQFF.